These 25 T cell receptor beta chains originate from one sample sequenced in a study of technical replicates of blood from several donors. Libraries were prepared by immunoSEQ multiplex PCR; TCRdb keeps only in-frame clonotypes and omits some of them. Of roughly 80,000 clones in the sample, roughly 93% were seen once. Sequenced material: T cells isolated from PBMCs. These receptors originate from a human donor in good health.

The V and J genes are TRBV19 and TRBJ1-5, with a tentative D call TRBD1 (6 bases). CDR3 length: 16 amino acids. V lost 10 bases and J 4 bases, leaving 23 bases between the germline ends. Germline loops: CDR1 LNHDA, CDR2 SQIVND (reference sequence). The CDR3 protein is CATAEVDSKRNQPQHF. CDR3 nucleotide sequence: TGTGCCACTGCAGAAGTGGACAGTAAACGGAATCAGCCCCAGCATTTT.

The chain combines TRBV19 with TRBJ1-1; D is unclear. Trimming cost V 7 bases and J 0 bases, with 9 bases left between them. Per germline, CDR1 LNHDA and CDR2 SQIVND (reference sequence). The CDR3 spans 13 residues. The CDR3 protein is CASNPGMNTEAFF. The CDR3 DNA follows: TGTGCCAGTAACCCAGGTATGAACACTGAAGCTTTCTTT.

The chain couples TRBV19 to TRBJ2-7; TRBD2 might be the D (5 bases). CDR1 LNHDA and CDR2 SQIVND come from the germline V gene (reference sequence). There are 15 residues in the CDR3. V gave up 2 bases and J gave up 1 base, with 12 bases separating them. The CDR3 loop is CASSIRTGGSYEQYF. The CDR3 nucleotides read TGTGCCAGTAGTATAAGGACCGGAGGTTCCTACGAGCAGTACTTC. The complete variable domain, with remaining parts taken from reference TRBV19 and TRBJ2-7, reads DGGITQSPKYLFRKEGQNVTLSCEQNLNHDAMYWYRQDPGQGLRLIYYSQIVNDFQKGDIAEGYSVSREKKESFPLTVTSAQKNPTAFYLCASSIRTGGSYEQYFGPGTRLTVT.

The chain is built from TRBV10-3 and TRBJ2-1, with D maybe TRBD1 (7 bases). Germline lookup yields CDR1 ENHRY and CDR2 SYGVKD. The CDR3 spans 14 residues. Trimming took 9 bases from V and 6 from J, leaving 18 bases between them. CDR3 sequence reads: CAILDRAGRNEQFF. The DNA for the CDR3 is TGTGCCATACTAGACAGGGCGGGACGCAATGAGCAGTTCTTC.

The chain recombines TRBV4-3 with TRBJ2-7; 13 bases line up with TRBD2. Looked up from germline, CDR1 is LGHNA and CDR2 is YSLEER. The ends lost 4 bases at V and 3 bases at J; junction bases unmatched: 3. The CDR3 contains 15 residues. This CDR3 reads CASSLGLAGDYEQYF. CDR3 DNA sequence: TGCGCCAGCAGCCTTGGACTAGCGGGGGACTACGAGCAGTACTTC.

The V call is TRBV5-1, the J call TRBJ2-1; possible D gene TRBD2, 5 bases. From germline, CDR1 is SGHRS and CDR2 YFSETQ. The CDR3 sequence is 15 residues long. Between the trimmed V and J ends, which lost 0 bases and 3 bases, there was a span of 10 bases. CDR3 sequence reads: CASSLVREGYNEQFF. In nucleotides, the CDR3 is TGCGCCAGCAGCTTGGTCAGAGAGGGCTACAATGAGCAGTTCTTC.

The V call is TRBV10-1, the J call TRBJ2-4; 7 bases fit TRBD1. The CDR3 contains 15 residues. Trimming took 6 bases from V and 6 from J; bases not matched to a gene: 11. Per the germline V gene, CDR1 is WNHNN and CDR2 is SYGVQD (reference sequence). The DNA of the CDR3 is TGCGCCAGCAGCGAGAACAGGGGAGAGATAAACATTCAGTACTTC. This gives the protein CASSENRGEINIQYF.

This clone occurred once. The V gene is TRBV7-2, the J gene TRBJ2-2, with 16 bases lining up with TRBD2. With 5 bases clipped from V and 7 bases from J, the junction kept 7 bases outside the gene matches. The CDR3 sequence is 17 residues long. Germline V gene data show CDR1 as SGHTA and CDR2 as FQGNSA. CDR3 amino acids: CASSLGTSGRANGELFF. The DNA for the CDR3 is TGTGCCAGCAGCCTCGGGACTAGCGGGAGGGCTAACGGGGAGCTGTTTTTT.

This clone has just a few counts. The gene calls are TRBV28 and TRBJ2-7; no definite D call. Germline V CDR1 and CDR2: MDHEN, SYDVKM. CDR3 length equals 12 residues. Trimming removed 5 bases from V and 1 base from J, with 6 bases in between. The CDR3 region is CASSLTSYEQYF. CDR3 bases: TGTGCCAGCAGTCTCACTTCCTACGAGCAGTACTTC. The variable domain in full, completed from reference TRBV28 and TRBJ2-7, reads DVKVTQSSRYLVKRTGEKVFLECVQDMDHENMFWYRQDPGLGLRLIYFSYDVKMKEKGDIPEGYSVSREKKERFSLILESASTNQTSMYLCASSLTSYEQYFGPGTRLTVT.

The CDR3 DNA sequence: TGTGCCAGCAGAGGGAGCTCCTACAATGAGCAGTTCTTC. Protein: CASRGSSYNEQFF. This rearrangement joins TRBV6-6 to TRBJ2-1; possible D gene TRBD2, 5 bases. V was trimmed by 6 bases and J by 0 bases, leaving 6 bases between them. Germline CDR1 reads MNHNY; CDR2 reads SVGAGI (reference sequence). CDR3 length: 13 amino acids.

This clone was picked up one time. V is TRBV5-8 and J is TRBJ2-7, with D possibly TRBD1 on 6 matching bases. V was cut by 4 bases and J by 2 bases, with 7 bases left in between. The CDR3 has 12 residues. Germline V gene data show CDR1 as SGHTS and CDR2 as YDEGEE. The CDR3 DNA follows: TGTGCCAGCAGCGGGGACACCTACGAGCAGTACTTC. This gives the protein CASSGDTYEQYF.

Only one count was recorded for this clone. The chain is built from TRBV5-6 and TRBJ2-7; 9 bases are shared with TRBD1. The CDR3 runs to 16 residues. Trimming at V came to 2 bases and at J to 8 bases, leaving 14 bases not matched to a gene. Germline V CDR1 and CDR2: SGHDT, YYEEEE. The CDR3 loop reads CASSLFSGQGLSKQYF. CDR3 sequence (DNA): TGTGCCAGCAGCTTATTTTCGGGACAGGGTCTAAGTAAGCAGTACTTC.

This rearrangement joins TRBV5-6 to TRBJ1-1; the match to TRBD1 covers 7 bases. The CDR3 extends over 17 amino acids. V shed 0 bases and J 3 bases; nucleotides not matched to a gene: 11. Per the germline V gene, CDR1 is SGHDT and CDR2 is YYEEEE. The CDR3 region is CASSLAMGQSMDTEAFF. The CDR3, as DNA: TGTGCCAGCAGCTTGGCCATGGGACAGTCTATGGACACTGAAGCTTTCTTT.

The chain links TRBV19 to TRBJ1-2; unclear D gene. Germline V lookup: CDR1 LNHDA, CDR2 SQIVND (reference sequence). Deletions cut 5 bases from V and 1 base from J, with 11 bases between. This CDR3 region has 14 residues. The CDR3 DNA reads as TGTGCCAGTAGTCCCCGACGGGATAACTATGGCTACACCTTC. Its translation is CASSPRRDNYGYTF.

V and J are TRBV4-2 and TRBJ2-3; 7 bases match TRBD1. The CDR3 sequence is 15 residues long. V was clipped by 3 bases and J by 2 bases; unmatched bases: 5. Germline V gene lookup returns CDR1 LGHNA and CDR2 YNFKEQ. The CDR3 bases are TGTGCCAGCAGCCAGGGGGACAGCCACACAGATACGCAGTATTTT. Translated, it gives CASSQGDSHTDTQYF.

V usage is TRBV7-8 and J usage is TRBJ2-5; 7 bases are shared with TRBD2. V dropped 4 bases and J dropped 2; count of bases not matched to a gene: 4. Germline values: CDR1 SGHVS, CDR2 FQNEAQ. This CDR3 contains 14 residues. The CDR3 DNA reads TGTGCCAGCAGCTCGGGGACTACTCAAGAGACCCAGTACTTC. Translated: CASSSGTTQETQYF.

The chain couples TRBV6-4 to TRBJ2-4; D remains ambiguous. The CDR3 spans 17 residues. CDR1 and CDR2 (germline): MRHNA, SNTAGT. Trimming shortened V by 0 bases and J by 0 bases, and 12 bases separated the two germline ends. CDR3 sequence reads: CASSDSSWALAKNIQYF. The CDR3 nucleotides read TGTGCCAGCAGTGACTCGAGTTGGGCATTAGCCAAAAACATTCAGTACTTC.

For this clone: In the same sample, other DNA sequences code for this CDR3. The chain couples TRBV5-4 to TRBJ1-1; possibly TRBD1 for D (5 bases). The CDR3 consists of 13 residues. V lost 0 bases to trimming and J lost 6 bases, with 9 bases between them. Germline V gene lookup returns CDR1 SGHNT and CDR2 YYREEE (reference sequence). The CDR3 DNA reads TGTGCCAGCAGCTTGGCCGGGGGTCCTGAAGCTTTCTTT. Translation: CASSLAGGPEAFF.

The CDR3, as DNA: TGTGCCAGCAGCTTAGCGGGAGGTGGTAAAGATACGCAGTATTTT. Protein: CASSLAGGGKDTQYF. V gene TRBV7-9 combines with J gene TRBJ2-3; maybe TRBD2 (6 bases). V gave up 0 bases and J gave up 5 bases, with 12 bases separating them. The CDR3 runs 15 residues. Germline-derived CDR1 and CDR2 are SEHNR and FQNEAQ (reference sequence). Together with reference TRBV7-9 and TRBJ2-3, the CDR3 gives the full variable domain: DTGVSQNPRHKITKRGQNVTFRCDPISEHNRLYWYRQTLGQGPEFLTYFQNEAQLEKSRLLSDRFSAERPKGSFSTLEIQRTEQGDSAMYLCASSLAGGGKDTQYFGPGTRLTVL.

CDR3 residues: CASSESLQGIEGAFF. CDR3 nucleotide sequence: TGTGCCAGCAGTGAATCTTTACAGGGGATAGAGGGAGCTTTCTTT. The chain joins TRBV6-1 to TRBJ1-1; 7 bases line up with TRBD1. From germline, CDR1 is MNHNS and CDR2 SASEGT. There are 15 residues in the CDR3. The ends lost 2 bases at V and 10 bases at J; junction bases unmatched: 13.

V is TRBV7-2 and J is TRBJ1-2; maybe TRBD1 (6 bases). The V and J ends lost 0 bases and 6 bases respectively, with 14 bases between them. Germline CDR1 SGHTA, CDR2 FQGNSA. This CDR3 is 15 amino acids long. The CDR3 DNA sequence: TGTGCCAGCAGCTTAGCGGTGGGGGCGCAGGATGGCTACACCTTC. Translation: CASSLAVGAQDGYTF.

The chain recombines TRBV5-4 with TRBJ2-7, with 10 bases aligning to TRBD2. This CDR3 is 16 amino acids long. The germline CDR1 and CDR2 sequences are SGHNT and YYREEE (reference sequence). V shed 4 bases, J shed 0 bases, and the junction held 7 bases outside the gene matches. CDR3 DNA: TGTGCCAGCAGCGTTGAGGTAGCGGGAGGCTCCTACGAGCAGTACTTC. The encoded protein is CASSVEVAGGSYEQYF.

Points on this clone: Different DNA sequences within this sample yield the same CDR3. This chain uses TRBV30 with TRBJ2-5; D is unresolved. The germline V and J ends were trimmed by 0 bases and 5 bases, with 7 bases remaining between them. Germline V CDR1 and CDR2: GTSNPN, SVGIG (reference sequence). The CDR3 contains 12 residues. The CDR3 coding sequence is TGTGCCTGGAGTGTTACGAGGGAGACCCAGTACTTC. This codes for CAWSVTRETQYF.

This chain joins TRBV5-5 and TRBJ1-2, with D perhaps TRBD1 (5 bases). The CDR3 length is 15 residues. The germline gives CDR1 SGHKS, CDR2 YYEKEE (reference sequence). V was cut by 2 bases and J by 7 bases, with 18 bases left in between. The CDR3 protein is CASSLTGYTGGGYTF. CDR3 bases: TGTGCCAGCAGCTTAACAGGATATACGGGAGGTGGCTACACCTTC.

The J gene is TRBJ2-3, the V gene TRBV7-3; 7 bases are a match to TRBD2. The CDR3 is 15 amino acids. The J segment lost 3 bases and the V segment lost 2 bases, leaving 5 bases of the junction unmatched. Per the germline V gene, CDR1 is SGHTA and CDR2 is FQGTGA. CDR3 bases: TGTGCCAGCAGCTTAGGGGGGAGGGGTACAGATACGCAGTATTTT. As protein: CASSLGGRGTDTQYF.